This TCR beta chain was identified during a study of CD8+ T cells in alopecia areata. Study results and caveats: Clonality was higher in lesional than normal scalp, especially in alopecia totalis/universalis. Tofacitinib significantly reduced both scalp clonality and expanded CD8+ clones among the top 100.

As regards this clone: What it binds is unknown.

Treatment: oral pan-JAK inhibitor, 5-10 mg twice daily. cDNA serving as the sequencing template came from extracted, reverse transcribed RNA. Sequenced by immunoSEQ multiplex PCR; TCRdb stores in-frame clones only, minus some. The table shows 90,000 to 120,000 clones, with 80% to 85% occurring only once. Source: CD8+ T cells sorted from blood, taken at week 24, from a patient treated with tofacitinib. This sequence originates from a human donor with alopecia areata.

The CDR3 DNA reads as TGTGCCAGCAGTCGTGACAGGGTCTGGGCTTTCTTT. It encodes CASSRDRVWAFF. The V call is TRBV6-6, the J call TRBJ1-1, with 7 bases lining up with TRBD1. Germline V gene lookup returns CDR1 MNHNY and CDR2 SVGAGI (reference sequence). The CDR3 extends over 12 amino acids. Trimming cost V 5 bases and J 11 bases; bases outside gene matches: 8.